These T cell receptor beta chains were read from a single sample in a study of cytomegalovirus exposure and HLA in healthy donors. Produced via immunoSEQ multiplex PCR; TCRdb's table is partial and in-frame only. This table has under 150,000 clones, 75% to 80% appearing once. The sample comprised PBMCs. The source is a woman in her 40s in good health and CMV-seropositive. CDR3s include the opening cysteine and the closing phenylalanine or tryptophan. D genes are given only for firm matches. The size entry is marked missing in some rows and otherwise reads once, few, many or a size class.

V	D	size	J	CDR3	DNA
TRBV28	TRBD1	-	TRBJ1-2	CASSGAGQGYGYTF	TGTGCCAGCAGCGGAGCCGGACAGGGGTATGGCTACACCTTC
TRBV19	-	-	TRBJ1-2	CASSWVEGVDGYTF	TGTGCCAGTAGTTGGGTAGAGGGGGTCGATGGCTACACCTTC
TRBV19	TRBD1	-	TRBJ2-7	CASRTDRGAYEQYF	TGTGCCAGTAGAACCGACAGGGGGGCCTACGAGCAGTACTTC
TRBV13	-	-	TRBJ2-7	CASSLGNSYEQYF	TGTGCCAGCAGCTTAGGTAACTCCTACGAGCAGTACTTC
TRBV6-1	-	once	TRBJ2-7	CASSPWRISYEQYF	TGTGCCAGCAGTCCCTGGCGGATCTCCTACGAGCAGTACTTC
TRBV6-1	-	few	TRBJ1-5	CASSGPTAGPQHF	TGTGCCAGCAGTGGACCGACGGCGGGGCCCCAGCATTTT
TRBV27	TRBD2	-	TRBJ2-1	CASRITSGRPSYNEQFF	TGTGCCAGCAGGATTACTAGCGGGAGACCCTCCTACAATGAGCAGTTCTTC
TRBV11-2	TRBD1	-	TRBJ2-2	CASSLAQGAYTGELFF	TGTGCCAGCAGCTTAGCGCAGGGGGCCTACACCGGGGAGCTGTTTTTT
TRBV5-5	TRBD1	-	TRBJ1-1	CASRATGGTEAFF	TGTGCCAGCAGGGCAACAGGGGGCACTGAAGCTTTCTTT
TRBV14	-	-	TRBJ2-7	CASSPRGGSYEQYF	TGTGCCAGCAGCCCTCGTGGCGGATCCTACGAGCAGTACTTC